Below are 19 T cell receptor beta chains sequenced from a single sample in a study of T cells after yellow fever vaccination. Via MiXCR, TCRdb re-called the 5' RACE reads, giving one row per CDR3 protein. The data hold some 200,000 distinct CDR3 sequences, with 3% to 4% observed a single time. The input for sequencing was CD4+ T cells sorted from PBMCs, taken 10 days after the yellow fever booster vaccination. These receptors all stem from a man younger than 35 who received the YFV17D yellow fever vaccine.

This clonotype showed up many times. The CDR3 protein is CASSVGTTGTQYF. CDR3 DNA sequence: TGTGCCAGCAGTGTCGGGACTACGGGTACGCAGTATTTT. J is TRBJ2-3 and V is TRBV2; 7 bases match TRBD2. The J segment lost 8 bases and the V segment lost 4 bases, leaving 6 bases of the junction unmatched. From germline, CDR1 is SNHLY and CDR2 FYNNEI. There are 13 residues in the CDR3.

Ten or more counts support this clonotype. This rearrangement joins TRBV6-2 or TRBV6-3 to TRBJ2-3; possibly TRBD1 for D (5 bases). Trimming stripped 0 bases from V and 3 bases from J, with 19 bases between. This CDR3 comprises 18 residues. Germline V gene sequence: CDR1 MNHEY, CDR2 SVGEGT. This CDR3 reads CASSYSTLVPTGTDTQYF. The CDR3 DNA reads as TGTGCCAGCAGTTACTCGACCCTCGTCCCTACAGGAACAGATACGCAGTATTTT.

Ten or more counts support this clonotype. This chain connects TRBV11-2 to TRBJ1-1, with 7 bases matching TRBD1. V was clipped by 0 bases and J by 5 bases; unmatched bases: 9. This CDR3 has 16 amino acids. In germline, CDR1 is SGHAT, CDR2 FQNNGV. CDR3 protein: CASSLDRVRGGTEAFF. The CDR3 DNA reads as TGTGCCAGCAGCTTAGATCGGGTCAGGGGGGGAACTGAAGCTTTCTTT.

This clonotype has ten or more counts. The chain links TRBV12-3 or TRBV12-4 to TRBJ2-2, with D unclear. V was trimmed by 3 bases and J by 1 base, leaving 6 bases between them. The CDR3 is 14 amino acids. The CDR3 spells CASSFSLNTGELFF. The CDR3 DNA follows: TGTGCCAGCAGTTTTTCGTTGAACACCGGGGAGCTGTTTTTT.

The chain combines TRBV7-2 with TRBJ1-6, with TRBD1 as a possible D gene (6 bases). This CDR3 has 14 residues. Germline CDR1 reads SGHTA; CDR2 reads FQGNSA. The V gene lost 4 bases and the J gene lost 10 bases, with 14 bases spanning the gap. The CDR3 region is CASSSGTGKSPLHF. CDR3 bases: TGTGCCAGCAGCTCTGGAACAGGGAAATCACCCCTCCACTTT.

The V gene is TRBV6-2 or TRBV6-3, the J gene TRBJ2-5, with TRBD2 identical over 7 bases. With 5 bases clipped from V and 7 bases from J, the junction kept 4 bases outside the gene matches. The CDR3 runs to 12 residues. The germline CDR1 and CDR2 sequences are MNHEY and SVGEGT. The CDR3 DNA follows: TGTGCCAGCAGTGCCGGACTAGGGACCCAGTACTTC. Translating it yields CASSAGLGTQYF.

This clonotype was seen a handful of times. The rearrangement links TRBV5-1 to TRBJ1-2; D is unclear. CDR1 and CDR2 from the germline V gene are SGHRS and YFSETQ. V lost 0 bases and J 9 bases, leaving 12 bases between the germline ends. The CDR3 extends over 13 amino acids. CDR3 residues: CASSLDGPGRYTF. In DNA, the CDR3 is TGCGCCAGCAGCTTGGACGGGCCGGGTCGCTACACCTTC.

This clonotype was detected many times. The J gene is TRBJ2-3, the V gene TRBV7-6, with 10 bases fitting TRBD2. The CDR3 is 16 residues long. The V segment lost 1 base and the J segment 4 bases; nucleotides outside the gene matches: 5. Germline CDR1 SGHVS, CDR2 FNYEAQ. The CDR3 DNA reads TGTGCCAGCAGCTTAGATACTAGCGGGGCTGCAGATACGCAGTATTTT. It yields the protein CASSLDTSGAADTQYF. Together with reference TRBV7-6 and TRBJ2-3, the CDR3 gives the full variable domain: GAGVSQSPRYKVTKRGQDVALRCDPISGHVSLYWYRQALGQGPEFLTYFNYEAQQDKSGLPNDRFSAERPEGSISTLTIQRTEQRDSAMYRCASSLDTSGAADTQYFGPGTRLTVL.

This clonotype was picked up a small number of times. The chain links TRBV6-1 to TRBJ1-5, with 9 bases identical to TRBD1. The length of the CDR3 is 14 residues. The junction had 8 bases not matched to a gene; V was cut back by 9 bases and J by 5 bases. From germline, CDR1 is MNHNS and CDR2 SASEGT. CDR3 bases: TGTGCCAGTTCCCGGGACAGGGTTGATCAGCCCCAGCATTTT. Translating gives CASSRDRVDQPQHF.

The chain links TRBV7-2 to TRBJ1-2; no firm D call. CDR1 and CDR2 (germline): SGHTA, FQGNSA. The CDR3 extends over 13 amino acids. V was pared by 5 bases and J by 2 bases, with 9 bases between. CDR3 protein: CASSIDGNYGYTF. The CDR3 coding sequence is TGTGCCAGCAGCATAGACGGGAACTATGGCTACACCTTC.

This clonotype came up a few times. The chain links TRBV10-3 to TRBJ1-1, with unresolved D. Trimming pared 2 bases from V and 1 base from J, leaving 8 bases between. Germline-derived CDR1 and CDR2 are ENHRY and SYGVKD. CDR3 length: 14 residues. CDR3 protein: CAISEVGRNTEAFF. The CDR3 DNA sequence: TGTGCCATCAGTGAGGTAGGGAGGAACACTGAAGCTTTCTTT.

This clonotype has a handful of counts. CDR3 nucleotide sequence: TGTGCCAGCAGCCAAGGGGATAGCGGGGGCCAAGAGACCCAGTACTTC. Residues: CASSQGDSGGQETQYF. The rearrangement uses TRBV4-2 and TRBJ2-5; 9 bases line up with TRBD2. The V and J ends lost 1 base and 1 base, in that order; junction bases with no gene match: 4. Germline V gives CDR1 LGHNA, CDR2 YNFKEQ. The CDR3 runs to 16 residues.

This clonotype was seen at least ten times. The chain joins TRBV12-3 or TRBV12-4 to TRBJ2-5; TRBD1 aligns across 9 bases. V dropped 10 bases and J dropped 4; count of bases not matched to a gene: 10. The CDR3 length is 14 residues. The DNA for the CDR3 is TGTGCCACCTCTTTAGACAGGGGGTCAGAGACCCAGTACTTC. Translation: CATSLDRGSETQYF.

The chain links TRBV5-1 to TRBJ1-2, with TRBD1 identical over 8 bases. The junction had 11 bases not matched to a gene; V was cut back by 3 bases and J by 4 bases. Germline CDR1 reads SGHRS; CDR2 reads YFSETQ. The CDR3 is made up of 16 amino acids. The CDR3 region has the DNA TGCGCCAGCAGCTCGGGGGGGACAGGACAGATCTATGGCTACACCTTC. Its translation: CASSSGGTGQIYGYTF.

As to this clonotype: The junction shows a germline mismatch at one end, possibly a read error. J is TRBJ1-2 and V is TRBV20-1, with TRBD1 as a possible D gene (5 bases). The CDR3 runs to 13 residues. Germline CDR1 reads DFQATT; CDR2 reads SNEGSKA (reference sequence). CDR3 bases: TGCAGTGCAAGAGTACAGGCTAACTATGGCTACACCTTC. Translation: CSARVQANYGYTF.

This clonotype was seen a handful of times. The rearrangement uses TRBV7-2 and TRBJ2-3, with 7 bases identical to TRBD2. Germline CDR1 and CDR2: SGHTA and FQGNSA. V was pared by 4 bases and J by 0 bases, with 4 bases of the junction left unmatched. The CDR3 loop spans 15 amino acids. DNA for the CDR3: TGTGCCAGCAGCTCTCTAGCGGCTAGCACAGATACGCAGTATTTT. It codes for CASSSLAASTDTQYF.

This clonotype was recorded at least ten times. The chain uses TRBV7-9 and TRBJ2-4, with a weak D call TRBD2 (6 bases). In germline, CDR1 is SEHNR, CDR2 FQNEAQ (reference sequence). V lost 3 bases and J lost 2, with 8 bases in between. The CDR3 loop spans 14 amino acids. CDR3 DNA sequence: TGTGCCAGCAGCTTTGGGGGGACCAAAAACATTCAGTACTTC. Amino acids: CASSFGGTKNIQYF.

This clonotype was counted many times. J is TRBJ2-5 and V is TRBV5-1, with D possibly TRBD1 on 6 matching bases. The CDR3 is 16 residues long. V lost 0 bases and J lost 2, with 14 bases in between. CDR1 is SGHRS and CDR2 is YFSETQ in the germline V gene. The CDR3: CASSLALRTEQETQYF. In nucleotides, the CDR3 is TGCGCCAGCAGCTTGGCCCTCAGGACAGAACAAGAGACCCAGTACTTC. Filled out from reference TRBV5-1 and TRBJ2-5, the complete variable domain reads KAGVTQTPRYLIKTRGQQVTLSCSPISGHRSVSWYQQTPGQGLQFLFEYFSETQRNKGNFPGRFSGRQFSNSRSEMNVSTLELGDSALYLCASSLALRTEQETQYFGPGTRLLVL.

Many counts were recorded for this clonotype. The CDR3 DNA is TGCAGTGCTAGAGGTTCGGGTTATCAGCCCCAGCATTTT. Translating gives CSARGSGYQPQHF. The chain is built from TRBV20-1 and TRBJ1-5; D call uncertain. The length of the CDR3 is 13 residues. The V gene's germline CDR1 is DFQATT and CDR2 SNEGSKA (reference sequence). V lost 1 base, J lost 5 bases, and 9 bases lay in between.